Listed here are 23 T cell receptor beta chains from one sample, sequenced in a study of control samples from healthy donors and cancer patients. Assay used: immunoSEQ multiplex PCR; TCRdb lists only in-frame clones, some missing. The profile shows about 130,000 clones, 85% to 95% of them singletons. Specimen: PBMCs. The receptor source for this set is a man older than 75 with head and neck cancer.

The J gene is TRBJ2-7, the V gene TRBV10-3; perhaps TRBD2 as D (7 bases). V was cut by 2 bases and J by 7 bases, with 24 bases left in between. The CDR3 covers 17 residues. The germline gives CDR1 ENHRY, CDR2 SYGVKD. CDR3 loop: CAISEVRGGSPGREQYF. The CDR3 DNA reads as TGTGCCATCAGTGAGGTCAGGGGAGGGTCCCCCGGGAGGGAGCAGTACTTC.

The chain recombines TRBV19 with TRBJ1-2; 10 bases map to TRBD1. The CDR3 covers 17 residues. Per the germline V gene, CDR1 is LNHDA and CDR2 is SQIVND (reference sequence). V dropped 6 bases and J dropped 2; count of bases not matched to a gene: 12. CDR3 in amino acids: CASRSEPGTGVNYGYTF. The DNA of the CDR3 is TGTGCCAGTAGGTCCGAACCCGGGACAGGGGTGAACTATGGCTACACCTTC.

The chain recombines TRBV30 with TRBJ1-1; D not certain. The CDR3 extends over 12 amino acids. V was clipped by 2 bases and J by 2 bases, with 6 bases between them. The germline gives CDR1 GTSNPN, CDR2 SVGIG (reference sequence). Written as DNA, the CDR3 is TGTGCCTGGAGTAACAGTAACACTGAAGCTTTCTTT. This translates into CAWSNSNTEAFF.

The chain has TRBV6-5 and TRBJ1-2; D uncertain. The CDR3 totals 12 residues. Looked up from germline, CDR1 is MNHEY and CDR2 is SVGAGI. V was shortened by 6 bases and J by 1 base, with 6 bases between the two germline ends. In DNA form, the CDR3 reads TGTGCCAGCAGAGACGGTAACTATGGCTACACCTTC. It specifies CASRDGNYGYTF.

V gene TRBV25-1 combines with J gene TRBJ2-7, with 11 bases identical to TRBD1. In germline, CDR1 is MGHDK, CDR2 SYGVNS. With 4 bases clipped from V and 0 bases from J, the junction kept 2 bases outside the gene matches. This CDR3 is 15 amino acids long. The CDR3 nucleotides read TGTGCCAGCAGTGCGGACAGGGGGCTCTCCTACGAGCAGTACTTC. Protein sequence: CASSADRGLSYEQYF.

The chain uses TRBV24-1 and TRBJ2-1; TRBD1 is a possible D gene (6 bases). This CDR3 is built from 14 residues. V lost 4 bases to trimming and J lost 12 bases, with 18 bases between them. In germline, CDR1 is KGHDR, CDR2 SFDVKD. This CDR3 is CATSEPTGRVGQFF. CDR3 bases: TGTGCCACCAGTGAACCGACAGGTCGGGTAGGGCAGTTCTTC.

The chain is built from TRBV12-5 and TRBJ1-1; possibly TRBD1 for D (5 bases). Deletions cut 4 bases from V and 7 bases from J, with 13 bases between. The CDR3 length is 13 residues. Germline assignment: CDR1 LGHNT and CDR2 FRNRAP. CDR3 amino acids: CASGSGDQGEAFF. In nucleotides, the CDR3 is TGTGCTAGTGGTTCCGGCGATCAGGGTGAAGCTTTCTTT.

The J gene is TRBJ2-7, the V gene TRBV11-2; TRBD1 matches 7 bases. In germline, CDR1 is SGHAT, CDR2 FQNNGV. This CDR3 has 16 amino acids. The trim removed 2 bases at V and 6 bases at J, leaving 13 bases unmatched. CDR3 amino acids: CASSLWLVTGVSEQYF. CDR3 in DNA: TGTGCCAGCAGCTTATGGTTGGTAACAGGGGTGAGCGAGCAGTACTTC.

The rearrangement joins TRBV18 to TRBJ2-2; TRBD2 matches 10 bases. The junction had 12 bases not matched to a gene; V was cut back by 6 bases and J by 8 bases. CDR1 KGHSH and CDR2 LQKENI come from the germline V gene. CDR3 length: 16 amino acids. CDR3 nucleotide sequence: TGTGCCAGCTCCCGGGATCTAGCGGGAGTAACTGGGGAGCTGTTTTTT. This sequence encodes CASSRDLAGVTGELFF.

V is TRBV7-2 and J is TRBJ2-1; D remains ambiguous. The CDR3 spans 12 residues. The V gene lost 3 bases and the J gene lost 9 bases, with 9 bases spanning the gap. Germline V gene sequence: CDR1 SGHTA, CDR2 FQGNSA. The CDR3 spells CASSFRRAEQFF. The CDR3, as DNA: TGTGCCAGCAGCTTTCGACGGGCTGAGCAGTTCTTC.

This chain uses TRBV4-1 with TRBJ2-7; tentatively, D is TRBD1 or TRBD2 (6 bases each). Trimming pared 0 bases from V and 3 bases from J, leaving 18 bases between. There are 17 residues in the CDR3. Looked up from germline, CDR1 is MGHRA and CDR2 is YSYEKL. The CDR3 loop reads CASSQDVTGARNYEQYF. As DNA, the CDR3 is TGCGCCAGCAGCCAAGATGTAACGGGGGCGAGGAACTACGAGCAGTACTTC.

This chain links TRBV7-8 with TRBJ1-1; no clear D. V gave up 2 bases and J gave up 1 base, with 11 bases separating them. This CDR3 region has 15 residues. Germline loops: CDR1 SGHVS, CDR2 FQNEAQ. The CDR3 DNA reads TGTGCCAGCAGCTTAAGCCCCCTTACGAACACTGAAGCTTTCTTT. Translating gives CASSLSPLTNTEAFF.

The CDR3 here is CASSLLWIRSTDTQYF. CDR3 bases: TGTGCCAGCAGTTTACTATGGATAAGGTCAACAGATACGCAGTATTTT. This chain links TRBV27 with TRBJ2-3; D gene uncertain. Germline CDR1 MNHEY, CDR2 SMNVEV (reference sequence). Trimming cost V 2 bases and J 3 bases, with 15 bases left between them. This CDR3 comprises 16 residues.

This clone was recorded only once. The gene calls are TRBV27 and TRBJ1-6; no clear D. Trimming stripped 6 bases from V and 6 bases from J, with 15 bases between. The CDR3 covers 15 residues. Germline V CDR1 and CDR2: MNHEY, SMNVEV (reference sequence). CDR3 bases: TGTGCCAGCAGCTCCACGGCGGGCCCTAATTCACCCCTCCACTTT. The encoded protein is CASSSTAGPNSPLHF.

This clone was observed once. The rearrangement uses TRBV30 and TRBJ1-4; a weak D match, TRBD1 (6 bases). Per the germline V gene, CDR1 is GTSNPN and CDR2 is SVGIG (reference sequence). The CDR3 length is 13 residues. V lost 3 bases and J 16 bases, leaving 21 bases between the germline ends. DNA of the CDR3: TGTGCCTGGAGAGCTCCGGGGGCGTACATGGAGTTTTTT. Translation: CAWRAPGAYMEFF.

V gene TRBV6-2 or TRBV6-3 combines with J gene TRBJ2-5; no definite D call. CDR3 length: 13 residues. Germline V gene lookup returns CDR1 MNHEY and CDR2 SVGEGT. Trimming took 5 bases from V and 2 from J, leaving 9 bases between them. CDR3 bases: TGTGCCAGCAGTGAGGAACTACAAGAGACCCAGTACTTC. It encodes CASSEELQETQYF.

The CDR3 coding sequence is TGTGCCAGCAGCATCGCCGGGGGAGGGATTTTTGGAAACACCATATATTTT. Protein product: CASSIAGGGIFGNTIYF. V and J are TRBV7-8 and TRBJ1-3; possibly TRBD1 for D (5 bases). Germline V gene lookup returns CDR1 SGHVS and CDR2 FQNEAQ. CDR3 length: 17 residues. V shed 5 bases and J shed 3 bases, with 20 bases lying between them.

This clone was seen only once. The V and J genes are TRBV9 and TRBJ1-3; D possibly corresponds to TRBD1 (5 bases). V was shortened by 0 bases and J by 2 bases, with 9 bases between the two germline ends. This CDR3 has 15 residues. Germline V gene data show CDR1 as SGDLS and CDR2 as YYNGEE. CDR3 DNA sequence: TGTGCCAGCAGCGTAGACCCGGACACTGGAAACACCATATATTTT. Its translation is CASSVDPDTGNTIYF. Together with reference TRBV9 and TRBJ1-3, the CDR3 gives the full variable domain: DSGVTQTPKHLITATGQRVTLRCSPRSGDLSVYWYQQSLDQGLQFLIQYYNGEERAKGNILERFSAQQFPDLHSELNLSSLELGDSALYFCASSVDPDTGNTIYFGEGSWLTVV.

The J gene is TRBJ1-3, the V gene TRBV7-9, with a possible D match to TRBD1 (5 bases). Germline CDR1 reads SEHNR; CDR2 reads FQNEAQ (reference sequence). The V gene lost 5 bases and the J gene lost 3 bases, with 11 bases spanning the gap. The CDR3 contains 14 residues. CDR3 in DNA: TGTGCCAGCAGCGGGGGTCGGCTTGGAAACACCATATATTTT. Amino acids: CASSGGRLGNTIYF.

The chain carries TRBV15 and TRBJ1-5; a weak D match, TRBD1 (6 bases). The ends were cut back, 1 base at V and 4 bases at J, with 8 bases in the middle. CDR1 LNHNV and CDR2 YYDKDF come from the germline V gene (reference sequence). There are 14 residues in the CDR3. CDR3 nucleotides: TGTGCCACCAGCAGAGGACAGGTTAATCAGCCCCAGCATTTT. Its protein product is CATSRGQVNQPQHF.

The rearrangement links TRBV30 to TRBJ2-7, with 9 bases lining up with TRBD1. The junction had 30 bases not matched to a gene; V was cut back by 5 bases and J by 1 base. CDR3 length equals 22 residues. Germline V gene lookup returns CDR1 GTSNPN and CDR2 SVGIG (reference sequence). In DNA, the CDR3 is TGTGCCTGGGTATCCGGGACAGGGCTAGGACTACCAGCGGGCCAGGGGTCCTACGAGCAGTACTTC. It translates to CAWVSGTGLGLPAGQGSYEQYF.

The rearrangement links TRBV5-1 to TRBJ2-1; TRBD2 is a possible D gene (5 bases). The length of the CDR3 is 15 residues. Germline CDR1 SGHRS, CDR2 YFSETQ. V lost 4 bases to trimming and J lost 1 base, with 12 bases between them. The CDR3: CASSPDSSSYNEQFF. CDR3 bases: TGCGCCAGCAGCCCGGACTCCTCGTCCTACAATGAGCAGTTCTTC.

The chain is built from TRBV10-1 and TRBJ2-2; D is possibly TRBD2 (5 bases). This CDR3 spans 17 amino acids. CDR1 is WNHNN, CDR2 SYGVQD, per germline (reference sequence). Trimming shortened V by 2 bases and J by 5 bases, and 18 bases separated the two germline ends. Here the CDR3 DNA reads TGCGCCAGCAGTGAGCCCACCGGGGATAGCCGTACCGGGGAGCTGTTTTTT. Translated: CASSEPTGDSRTGELFF.